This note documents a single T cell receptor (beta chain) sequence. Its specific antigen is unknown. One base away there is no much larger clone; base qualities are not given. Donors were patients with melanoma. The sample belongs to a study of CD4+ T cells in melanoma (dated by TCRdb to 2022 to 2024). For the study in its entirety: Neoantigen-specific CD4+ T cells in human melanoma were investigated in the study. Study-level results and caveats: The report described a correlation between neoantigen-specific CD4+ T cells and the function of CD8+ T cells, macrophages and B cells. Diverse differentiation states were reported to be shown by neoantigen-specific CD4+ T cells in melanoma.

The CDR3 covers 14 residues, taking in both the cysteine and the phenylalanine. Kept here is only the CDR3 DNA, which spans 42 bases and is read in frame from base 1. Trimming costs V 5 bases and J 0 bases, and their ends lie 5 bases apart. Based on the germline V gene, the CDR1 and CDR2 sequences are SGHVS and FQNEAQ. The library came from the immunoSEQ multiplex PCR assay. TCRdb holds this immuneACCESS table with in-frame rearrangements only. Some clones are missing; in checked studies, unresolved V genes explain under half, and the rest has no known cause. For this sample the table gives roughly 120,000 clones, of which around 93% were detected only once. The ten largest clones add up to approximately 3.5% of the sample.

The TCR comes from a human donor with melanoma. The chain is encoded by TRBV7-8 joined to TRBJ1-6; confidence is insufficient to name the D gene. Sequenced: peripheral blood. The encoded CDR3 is CASSEGSYNSPLHF. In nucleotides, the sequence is TGTGCCAGCAGCGAAGGCTCCTATAATTCACCCCTCCACTTT.